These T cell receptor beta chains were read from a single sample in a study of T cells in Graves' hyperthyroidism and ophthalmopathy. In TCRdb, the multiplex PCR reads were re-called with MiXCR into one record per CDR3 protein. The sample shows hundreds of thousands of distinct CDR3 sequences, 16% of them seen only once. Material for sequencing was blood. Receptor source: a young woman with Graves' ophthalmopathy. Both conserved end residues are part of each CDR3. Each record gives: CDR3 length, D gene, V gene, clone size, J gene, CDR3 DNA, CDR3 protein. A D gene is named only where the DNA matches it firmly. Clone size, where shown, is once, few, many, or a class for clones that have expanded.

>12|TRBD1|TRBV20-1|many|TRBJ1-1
TGCAGTGCCCGGGACAGTAACACTGAAGCTTTCTTT
CSARDSNTEAFF
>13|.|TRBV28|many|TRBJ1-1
TGTGCCAGCAGTTTAGAGCCCGACACTGAAGCTTTCTTT
CASSLEPDTEAFF
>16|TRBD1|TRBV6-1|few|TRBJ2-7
TGTGCCAGCAGGATCCACAGGGGTCTAAGCTCCTACGAGCAGTACTTC
CASRIHRGLSSYEQYF
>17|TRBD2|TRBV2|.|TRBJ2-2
TGTGCCAGCAGTGACGTGACTAGCGGACCGAACACCGGGGAGCTGTTTTTT
CASSDVTSGPNTGELFF
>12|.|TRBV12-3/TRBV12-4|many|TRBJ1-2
TGTGCCAGCAGTTTACGCTTTTATGGCTACACCTTC
CASSLRFYGYTF
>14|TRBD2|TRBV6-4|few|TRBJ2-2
TGTGCCAGCAGTGACTCAGCGGGATACGAGGAGCTGTTTTTT
CASSDSAGYEELFF
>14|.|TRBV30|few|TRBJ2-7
TGTGCCTGGAGTCCAACGACAGAAGAGTACGAGCAGTACTTC
CAWSPTTEEYEQYF
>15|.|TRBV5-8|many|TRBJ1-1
TGTGCCAGCAGCTTGGAAGGCAACTTTAACACTGAAGCTTTCTTT
CASSLEGNFNTEAFF
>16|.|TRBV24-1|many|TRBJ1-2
TGTGCCACCAGTGACGGCCCGCCCGGGGCGAACTATGGCTACACCTTC
CATSDGPPGANYGYTF
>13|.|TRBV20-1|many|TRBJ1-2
TGCAGTGCTATACAAGGCAGGGATTGGGGCTACACCTTC
CSAIQGRDWGYTF
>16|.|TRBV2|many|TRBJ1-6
TGTGCCAGCAGTGAAGCGTTAGGGGGTGGGAATTCACCCCTCCACTTT
CASSEALGGGNSPLHF
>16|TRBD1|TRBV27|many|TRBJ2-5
TGTGCCAGCAGTCCGGGGACAGGTCTCGTTTTTTTGACCCAGTACTTC
CASSPGTGLVFLTQYF
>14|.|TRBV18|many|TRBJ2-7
TGTGCCAGCTCACAGCCGGGACGGCCCTACGAGCAGTACTTC
CASSQPGRPYEQYF
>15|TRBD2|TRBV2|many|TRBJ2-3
TGTGCCAGCAGTGGAAGCGGGGGGGCCACAGATACGCAGTATTTT
CASSGSGGATDTQYF
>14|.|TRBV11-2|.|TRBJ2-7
TGTGCCAGCAGCTCTCACCACCCGGACAGACGGCAGTACTTC
CASSSHHPDRRQYF
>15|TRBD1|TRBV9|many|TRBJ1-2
TGTGCCAGCAGCGCCGCGACAGGGGGCCACTATGGCTACACCTTC
CASSAATGGHYGYTF
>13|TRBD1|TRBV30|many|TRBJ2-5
TGTGCCTGGAGTGCAGGGGGCCAAGAGACCCAGTACTTC
CAWSAGGQETQYF
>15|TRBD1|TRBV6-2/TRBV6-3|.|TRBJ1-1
TGTGCCAGCAGTCCGACAGGGGCCATGAACACTGAAGCTTTCTTT
CASSPTGAMNTEAFF
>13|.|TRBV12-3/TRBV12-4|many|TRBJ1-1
TGTGCCAGCAGTTTAGGGAAGAACACTGAAGCTTTCTTT
CASSLGKNTEAFF
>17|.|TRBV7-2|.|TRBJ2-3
TGTGCCAGCAGCTTAGCATCGGGCGGGGTCTCCACAGATACGCAGTATTTT
CASSLASGGVSTDTQYF
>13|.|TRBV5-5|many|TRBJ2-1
TGTGCCAGCAGCTCCGGGACGTTCAATGAGCAGTTCTTC
CASSSGTFNEQFF
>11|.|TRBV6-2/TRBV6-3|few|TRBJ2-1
TGTGCCAGCAGTTACTCAAATGAGCAGTTCTTC
CASSYSNEQFF
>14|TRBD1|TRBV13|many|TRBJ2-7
TGTGCCAGCAGCTTGGGACAGGGGGTTAGGGAGCAGTACTTC
CASSLGQGVREQYF
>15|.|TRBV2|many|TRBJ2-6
TGTGCCAGCAGGAGGCTAGTGACTGGGGCCAACGTCCTGACTTTC
CASRRLVTGANVLTF
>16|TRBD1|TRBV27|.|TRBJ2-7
TGTGCCAGCAGTTTCCTAGGACAGGGGGCTGGCAACGAGCAGTACTTC
CASSFLGQGAGNEQYF
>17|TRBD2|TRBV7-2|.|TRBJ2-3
TGTGCCAGCAGCGTGGGACTAGCGGGAGGCAGGGCGGATACGCAGTATTTT
CASSVGLAGGRADTQYF
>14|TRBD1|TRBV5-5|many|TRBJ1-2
TGTGCCAGCAGCTTGGACAGGGGTTACTATGGCTACACCTTC
CASSLDRGYYGYTF
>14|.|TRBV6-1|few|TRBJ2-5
TGTGCCAGCACCCCTATCATGGGGCAAGAGACCCAGTACTTC
CASTPIMGQETQYF
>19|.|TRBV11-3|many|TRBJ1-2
TGTGCCAGCAGCTTAGGTGGCCCTACCACGGGAGGCGCTAACTATGGCTACACCTTC
CASSLGGPTTGGANYGYTF
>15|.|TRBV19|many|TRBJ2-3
TGTGCCAGTAGTATTCGGGCAGGGTTCACAGATACGCAGTATTTT
CASSIRAGFTDTQYF
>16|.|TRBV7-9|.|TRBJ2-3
TGTGCCAGCAGCCAAAAGGGGCGGGGAAGCACAGATACGCAGTATTTT
CASSQKGRGSTDTQYF
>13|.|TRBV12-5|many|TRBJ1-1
TGTGCTAGTGGTATTGCCCGGAACACTGAAGCTTTCTTT
CASGIARNTEAFF
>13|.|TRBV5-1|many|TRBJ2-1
TGCGCCAGCAGCCCAGACGCTGAGGGCCGACGGTTCTTC
CASSPDAEGRRFF
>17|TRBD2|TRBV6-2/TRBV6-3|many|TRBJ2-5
TGTGCCAGCAGTTTCACCATAGCGGGAGATTGGCAAGAGACCCAGTACTTC
CASSFTIAGDWQETQYF
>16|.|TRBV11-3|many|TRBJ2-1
TGTGCCAGCAGCTTAGACTCCCCTGTCTCCTACAATGAGCAGTTCTTC
CASSLDSPVSYNEQFF
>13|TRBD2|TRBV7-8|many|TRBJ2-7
TGTGCCAGCAGCCCGAACCCGGGGGGCGAGCAGTACTTC
CASSPNPGGEQYF
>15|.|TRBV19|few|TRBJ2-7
TGTGCCAGTAGTATGGGGGGACAGTACTACTACGAGCAGTACTTC
CASSMGGQYYYEQYF
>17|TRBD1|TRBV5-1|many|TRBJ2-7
TGCGCCAGCAGCTTGGCGTCGGGACAGGGAAACTTATACGAGCAGTACTTC
CASSLASGQGNLYEQYF
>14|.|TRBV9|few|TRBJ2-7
TGTGCCAGCAGCCCATACTTATCTACTTACGAGCAGTACTTC
CASSPYLSTYEQYF
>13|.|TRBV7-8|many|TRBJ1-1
TGTGCCAGCAGCCTATCCATAAACACTGAAGCTTTCTTT
CASSLSINTEAFF
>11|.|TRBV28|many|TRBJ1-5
TGTGCCAGCAGTTCCCGTCAGCCCCAGCATTTT
CASSSRQPQHF
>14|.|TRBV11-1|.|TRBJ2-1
TGCGCCAGCAGCTCCTCTCTACGACTCAATGAGCAGTTCTTC
CASSSSLRLNEQFF
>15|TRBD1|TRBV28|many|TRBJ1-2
TGTGCCAGCAGTTTGGGGGGACAGACCCTCTATGGCTACACCTTC
CASSLGGQTLYGYTF
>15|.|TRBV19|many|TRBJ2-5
TGTGCCAGTAGTATATCCGCGGCCGGCGGGGAGACCCAGTACTTC
CASSISAAGGETQYF
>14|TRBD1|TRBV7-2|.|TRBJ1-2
TGTGCCAGCAGCCACGGGACAGCGAGGTATGGCTACACCTTC
CASSHGTARYGYTF
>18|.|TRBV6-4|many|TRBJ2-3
TGTGCCAGCAGTGAATTTGGTAGAGGGAACAGAGCCACAGATACGCAGTATTTT
CASSEFGRGNRATDTQYF
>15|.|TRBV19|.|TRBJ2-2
TGTGCCAGTAGTATCACGGGGGTGAACACCGGGGAGCTGTTTTTT
CASSITGVNTGELFF
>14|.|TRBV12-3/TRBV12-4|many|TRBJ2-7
TGTGCCAGCAGCCAACCGGGAACCTCCTACGAGCAGTACTTC
CASSQPGTSYEQYF
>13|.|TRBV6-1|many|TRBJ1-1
TGTGCCAGCAGTGAAAATTGGACCACTGAAGCTTTCTTT
CASSENWTTEAFF
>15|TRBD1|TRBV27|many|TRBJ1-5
TGTGCCAGCAGCCGAGGGGGGCAGGGGGGACAGCCCCAGCATTTT
CASSRGGQGGQPQHF
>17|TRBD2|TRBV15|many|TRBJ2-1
TGTGCCACCAGCAGAGACCGGACTAGCGGGAGGCACAATGAGCAGTTCTTC
CATSRDRTSGRHNEQFF
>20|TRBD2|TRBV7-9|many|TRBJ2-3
TGTGCCAGCAGCTATCCGTACGGGGGGGCAGGTGGACTTAGCACAGATACGCAGTATTTT
CASSYPYGGAGGLSTDTQYF
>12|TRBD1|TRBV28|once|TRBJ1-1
TGTGCCAGCAGTTTATACAGGGGGCTCGCTTTCTTT
CASSLYRGLAFF
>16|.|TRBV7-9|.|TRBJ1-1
TGTGCCAGCAGCTTAGGCCCACCGGGGGCGCGGACTGAAGCTTTCTTT
CASSLGPPGARTEAFF
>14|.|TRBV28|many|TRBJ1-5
TGTGCCAGCAGAGAGGACAGAGTAAATCAGCCCCAGCATTTT
CASREDRVNQPQHF
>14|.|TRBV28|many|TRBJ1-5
TGTGCCAGCGGTGAGAGATTTAGGAATCAGCCCCAGCATTTT
CASGERFRNQPQHF
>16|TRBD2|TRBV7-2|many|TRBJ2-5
TGTGCCAGCAGTTCGGGACTAGCGGGGGGCCAAGAGACCCAGTACTTC
CASSSGLAGGQETQYF